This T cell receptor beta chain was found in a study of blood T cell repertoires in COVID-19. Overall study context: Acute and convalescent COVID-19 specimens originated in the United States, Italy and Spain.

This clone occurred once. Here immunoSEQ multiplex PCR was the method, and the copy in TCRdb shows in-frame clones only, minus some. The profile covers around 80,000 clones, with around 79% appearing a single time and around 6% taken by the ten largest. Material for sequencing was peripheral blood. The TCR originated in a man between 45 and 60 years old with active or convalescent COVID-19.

CDR3 in DNA: TGTGCCAGCTCACCGGAGGCGGAGAGCTCCTACGAGCAGTACTTC. This encodes CASSPEAESSYEQYF. The V call is TRBV18, the J call TRBJ2-7, with a possible D match to TRBD2 (5 bases). CDR1 and CDR2 (germline): KGHSH, LQKENI. The V gene lost 3 bases and the J gene lost 0 bases, with 12 bases spanning the gap. CDR3 size: 15 residues.